Following are 32 T cell receptor beta chains from one sample sequenced in a study of cytomegalovirus exposure and HLA in healthy donors (dated by TCRdb to between 2016 and 2019). Receptor libraries were prepared by the immunoSEQ multiplex PCR assay. For the multiplex PCR, a mixture combining 60 forward primers for TCR Vbeta segments and 13 reverse primers for TCR Jbeta segments was used. Here the immuneACCESS table is served through TCRdb, limited to in-frame sequences with V and J called. Missing clones are a known gap in these copies; in checked studies unresolved V genes cover under half, and the rest lacks a known reason. This sample's table contains more than 110,000 clones. The ten largest account for about 2.5% of the sample. The sample comprised PBMCs. Source of these receptors: a man aged 40-50 years in good health and CMV-seronegative.

This sequence joins TRBV7-2 and TRBJ2-7, with 11 positions matching TRBD1. The trim removed 0 bases at V and 7 bases at J, leaving 11 bases unmatched. The CDR3 spans 17 residues. Germline CDR1 and CDR2: SGHTA and FQGNSA. The DNA of the CDR3 is TGTGCCAGCAGCTTAGCCCACATGGACAGGGGGCAAGGGGAGCAGTACTTC. Translating it yields CASSLAHMDRGQGEQYF.

The V and J genes are TRBV7-9 and TRBJ2-2; D perhaps matches TRBD2 (6 bases). Germline V gene lookup returns CDR1 SEHNR and CDR2 FQNEAQ (reference sequence). Trimming left V 4 bases short and J 2 bases short, with 11 bases between. The CDR3 extends over 15 amino acids. CDR3 region: CASSSWRGNTGELFF. CDR3 nucleotide sequence: TGTGCCAGCAGCTCTTGGCGGGGCAACACCGGGGAGCTGTTTTTT.

The V gene is TRBV5-4, the J gene TRBJ1-2, with 9 bases that match TRBD1. The germline CDR1 and CDR2 sequences are SGHNT and YYREEE (reference sequence). J was trimmed by 1 base and V by 3 bases; bases with no gene match: 4. The CDR3 has 15 amino acids. CDR3 residues: CASSSLTGGNYGYTF. The CDR3 DNA reads TGTGCCAGCAGCTCCCTGACAGGGGGTAACTATGGCTACACCTTC. The entire variable domain, with the rest obtained from reference TRBV5-4 and TRBJ1-2, is as follows: ETGVTQSPTHLIKTRGQQVTLRCSSQSGHNTVSWYQQALGQGPQFIFQYYREEENGRGNFPPRFSGLQFPNYSSELNVNALELDDSALYLCASSSLTGGNYGYTFGSGTRLTVV.

The chain couples TRBV5-4 to TRBJ2-5; no clear D. The CDR3 spans 16 residues. The germline V and J ends were trimmed by 0 bases and 0 bases, with 12 bases remaining between them. Germline V gene sequence: CDR1 SGHNT, CDR2 YYREEE (reference sequence). The CDR3 sequence is CASSLAAGINQETQYF. CDR3 sequence (DNA): TGTGCCAGCAGCTTGGCGGCAGGAATAAACCAAGAGACCCAGTACTTC.

The genes are TRBV7-2 and TRBJ1-2; TRBD1 matches 9 bases. V lost 3 bases to trimming and J lost 4 bases; unmatched junction nucleotides: 12. Germline lookup yields CDR1 SGHTA and CDR2 FQGNSA. This CDR3 has 17 residues. The CDR3 sequence is CASSFVNRGRGGYGYTF. CDR3 in DNA: TGTGCCAGCAGCTTCGTTAACAGGGGGCGTGGGGGCTATGGCTACACCTTC.

The gene calls are TRBV5-1 and TRBJ1-1; D is perhaps TRBD1 (5 bases). The CDR3 is 14 residues long. Trimming removed 3 bases at V and 7 bases at J, with 16 bases between. The germline CDR1 and CDR2 sequences are SGHRS and YFSETQ. As DNA, the CDR3 is TGCGCCAGCAGCTCCTTTTCACCCGGGGGTGAAGCTTTCTTT. Translating it yields CASSSFSPGGEAFF.

The CDR3 region is CASSLLAGAYNEQFF. The CDR3 nucleotides are TGTGCCAGCAGCTTACTAGCGGGGGCTTACAATGAGCAGTTCTTC. V and J are TRBV4-2 and TRBJ2-1; 11 bases are a match to TRBD2. In germline, CDR1 is LGHNA, CDR2 YNFKEQ. The CDR3 contains 15 residues. V gave up 5 bases and J gave up 4 bases; unmatched junction bases: 4.

The chain joins TRBV11-3 to TRBJ2-1; TRBD1 aligns across 9 bases. Germline trimming cut 5 bases from V and 6 bases from J; bases unmatched to any gene: 8. CDR3 length equals 15 residues. Per germline, CDR1 SGHNT and CDR2 YENEEA. The CDR3 DNA reads TGTGCCAGCAGCGCCAGGGGACAGGGACCCAATGAGCAGTTCTTC. It codes for CASSARGQGPNEQFF.

The chain uses TRBV4-2 and TRBJ1-2, with 7 bases fitting TRBD1. J was trimmed by 8 bases and V by 3 bases; bases with no gene match: 12. The CDR3 runs to 15 residues. Looked up from germline, CDR1 is LGHNA and CDR2 is YNFKEQ. The CDR3 DNA follows: TGTGCCAGCAGCCAGGCCGGGACAGCGACTTGGGGCTACACCTTC. This codes for CASSQAGTATWGYTF.

This sequence joins TRBV9 and TRBJ2-3; D is possibly TRBD2 (6 bases). The germline V and J ends were trimmed by 4 bases and 5 bases, with 14 bases remaining between them. The CDR3 is 14 amino acids. Per the germline V gene, CDR1 is SGDLS and CDR2 is YYNGEE. CDR3 in DNA: TGTGCCAGCAGCCAAGGACTACGCGGAGATACGCAGTATTTT. It codes for CASSQGLRGDTQYF.

Note on this clone: Other nucleotide sequences from this sample produce the same CDR3. The V and J genes are TRBV5-1 and TRBJ1-1; D not resolved. V gave up 4 bases and J gave up 1 base, with 8 bases separating them. The CDR3 extends over 13 amino acids. CDR1 is SGHRS and CDR2 is YFSETQ in the germline V gene. In DNA, the CDR3 is TGCGCCAGCAGCCCACGGGGGAACACTGAAGCTTTCTTT. Its protein product is CASSPRGNTEAFF. Combining the CDR3 with reference TRBV5-1 and TRBJ1-1 gives the whole variable domain KAGVTQTPRYLIKTRGQQVTLSCSPISGHRSVSWYQQTPGQGLQFLFEYFSETQRNKGNFPGRFSGRQFSNSRSEMNVSTLELGDSALYLCASSPRGNTEAFFGQGTRLTVV.

The CDR3 sequence is CASSNLPGANYGYTF. DNA for the CDR3: TGTGCCAGTAGTAACCTTCCAGGGGCAAACTATGGCTACACCTTC. The V gene is TRBV19, the J gene TRBJ1-2; D is perhaps TRBD1 (6 bases). The V end lost 4 bases, the J end lost 2 bases, and 14 bases lay between the germline ends. This CDR3 contains 15 residues. Germline V CDR1 and CDR2: LNHDA, SQIVND (reference sequence).

This sequence joins TRBV5-1 and TRBJ2-3; D call uncertain. Trimming pared 0 bases from V and 3 bases from J, leaving 11 bases between. The CDR3 spans 15 residues. CDR1 is SGHRS and CDR2 is YFSETQ in the germline V gene. The CDR3 nucleotides read TGCGCCAGCAGCTTGGGCCCCTCGAGGACAGATACGCAGTATTTT. It encodes CASSLGPSRTDTQYF.

This sequence joins TRBV25-1 and TRBJ2-7; D remains unclear. V was pared by 4 bases and J by 5 bases, with 12 bases between. Germline assignment: CDR1 MGHDK and CDR2 SYGVNS. The CDR3 has 13 residues. The CDR3: CASSGVSRDEQYF. DNA for the CDR3: TGTGCCAGCAGTGGAGTGTCACGGGACGAGCAGTACTTC.

This sequence joins TRBV18 and TRBJ1-1; 7 bases fit TRBD1. The length of the CDR3 is 16 residues. J lost 4 bases, V lost 7 bases, and 15 bases had no gene match. Looked up from germline, CDR1 is KGHSH and CDR2 is LQKENI. The chain's CDR3 is CASLPMGQPRRTEAFF. The CDR3 DNA sequence: TGTGCCAGCTTACCTATGGGACAGCCCAGGCGCACTGAAGCTTTCTTT.

The chain links TRBV18 to TRBJ2-7, with TRBD2 identical over 8 bases. V shed 3 bases, J shed 2 bases, and the junction held 6 bases outside the gene matches. Germline CDR1 and CDR2: KGHSH and LQKENI. The CDR3 loop spans 15 amino acids. The CDR3, as DNA: TGTGCCAGCTCACCGGGAACTAGCGGACCCTACGAGCAGTACTTC. The encoded protein is CASSPGTSGPYEQYF. Supplemented by reference TRBV18 and TRBJ2-7, the full variable domain reads NAGVMQNPRHLVRRRGQEARLRCSPMKGHSHVYWYRQLPEEGLKFMVYLQKENIIDESGMPKERFSAEFPKEGPSILRIQQVVRGDSAAYFCASSPGTSGPYEQYFGPGTRLTVT.

The chain is built from TRBV19 and TRBJ2-5, with D perhaps matching TRBD2 (5 bases). CDR3 length equals 15 residues. Trimming stripped 5 bases from V and 5 bases from J, with 18 bases between. Germline CDR1 LNHDA, CDR2 SQIVND (reference sequence). CDR3 sequence reads: CASSPGAGRAETQYF. The CDR3 nucleotides are TGTGCCAGTAGTCCCGGCGCGGGTCGAGCGGAGACCCAGTACTTC.

This chain uses TRBV28 with TRBJ1-4; D unclear. V lost 2 bases to trimming and J lost 2 bases, with 18 bases between them. The CDR3 totals 18 residues. Germline-derived CDR1 and CDR2 are MDHEN and SYDVKM. The CDR3, as DNA: TGTGCCAGCAGTTTAAGGGTGGGCAGCAGAGGGACTAATGAAAAACTGTTTTTT. This codes for CASSLRVGSRGTNEKLFF.

V gene TRBV27 combines with J gene TRBJ2-1; 7 bases are shared with TRBD2. Trimming removed 6 bases from V and 10 bases from J; junction bases left unmatched: 9. In germline, CDR1 is MNHEY, CDR2 SMNVEV (reference sequence). The CDR3 loop spans 13 amino acids. The CDR3 reads CASRSSGLGEQFF. CDR3 sequence (DNA): TGTGCCAGCAGGTCTAGCGGTCTGGGCGAGCAGTTCTTC.

The chain is built from TRBV7-2 and TRBJ1-2, with 9 bases that match TRBD1. Germline CDR1 and CDR2: SGHTA and FQGNSA. V was clipped by 6 bases and J by 0 bases; unmatched bases: 14. CDR3 length: 18 residues. CDR3 sequence: CASSDRTGASGANYGYTF. The CDR3 DNA sequence: TGTGCCAGCAGTGACAGGACAGGGGCCTCAGGAGCTAACTATGGCTACACCTTC.

The chain has TRBV19 and TRBJ1-5; D is unresolved. Germline V gives CDR1 LNHDA, CDR2 SQIVND (reference sequence). The V end was cut by 6 bases, the J end by 9 bases, with 12 bases between. The CDR3 spans 12 residues. The CDR3 coding sequence is TGTGCCAGTAGCCCGGCGGCCTCGCCCCAGCATTTT. Protein product: CASSPAASPQHF.

In DNA, the CDR3 is TGTGCCAGCAGCTTGGGCCTAAATCAGCCCCAGCATTTT. As protein: CASSLGLNQPQHF. The rearrangement joins TRBV5-8 to TRBJ1-5; D gene uncertain. V shed 0 bases and J shed 4 bases, with 5 bases lying between them. Looked up from germline, CDR1 is SGHTS and CDR2 is YDEGEE. The CDR3 has 13 amino acids.

The chain carries TRBV7-6 and TRBJ2-2; 10 nucleotides line up with TRBD1. The CDR3 is 13 residues long. CDR1 is SGHVS and CDR2 is FNYEAQ in the germline V gene. The J segment lost 0 bases and the V segment lost 11 bases, leaving 0 bases of the junction unmatched. This chain's CDR3 is CAGQGANTGELFF. For the CDR3, the DNA is TGTGCCGGACAGGGGGCGAACACCGGGGAGCTGTTTTTT.

The chain uses TRBV29-1 and TRBJ1-4; the D is unclear. From germline, CDR1 is SQVTM and CDR2 ANQGSEA. CDR3 size: 13 residues. V lost 6 bases and J 3 bases, leaving 11 bases between the germline ends. CDR3 in DNA: TGCAGCGTGAAAGTTGCGGCTAATGAAAAACTGTTTTTT. It translates to CSVKVAANEKLFF. Full variable domain (remainder filled in from reference TRBV29-1 and TRBJ1-4): SAVISQKPSRDICQRGTSLTIQCQVDSQVTMMFWYRQQPGQSLTLIATANQGSEATYESGFVIDKFPISRPNLTFSTLTVSNMSPEDSSIYLCSVKVAANEKLFFGSGTQLSVL.

The CDR3 DNA reads as TGTGCCAGCAGCTTAGCTGACAGGGATTATTCACCCCTCCACTTT. Translated, it gives CASSLADRDYSPLHF. The genes are TRBV13 and TRBJ1-6; 7 bases agree with TRBD1. The CDR3 length is 15 residues. The germline V gene encodes CDR1 PRHDT and CDR2 FYEKMQ (reference sequence). V lost 1 base, J lost 8 bases, and 5 bases stayed unmatched.

The chain couples TRBV27 to TRBJ1-6, with 8 bases matching TRBD1. CDR1 and CDR2 (germline): MNHEY, SMNVEV (reference sequence). The CDR3 has 18 residues. With 6 bases clipped from V and 2 bases from J, the junction kept 12 bases outside the gene matches. CDR3 nucleotide sequence: TGTGCCAGCAGCCGACAGGGGAAAGGAGTGACCTATAATTCACCCCTCCACTTT. It is translated as CASSRQGKGVTYNSPLHF.

This chain connects TRBV5-1 to TRBJ1-2, with 8 positions matching TRBD1. The V gene's germline CDR1 is SGHRS and CDR2 YFSETQ. The CDR3 consists of 16 residues. The V and J ends lost 4 bases and 2 bases, in that order; junction bases with no gene match: 10. For the CDR3, the DNA is TGCGCCAGCAGCCCAGGGGGCGGACAGGGAAACTATGGCTACACCTTC. It translates to CASSPGGGQGNYGYTF.

The chain employs TRBV4-1 and TRBJ2-3; 14 bases fit TRBD2. Germline CDR1 is MGHRA and CDR2 is YSYEKL. The CDR3 runs to 16 residues. The trim removed 1 base at V and 5 bases at J, leaving 2 bases unmatched. The CDR3 spells CASSQGTSGGIDTQYF. Here the CDR3 DNA reads TGCGCCAGCAGCCAAGGGACTAGCGGGGGGATAGATACGCAGTATTTT.

The rearrangement links TRBV7-8 to TRBJ1-3, with no clear D. Trimming removed 10 bases at V and 5 bases at J, with 15 bases between. Germline-derived CDR1 and CDR2 are SGHVS and FQNEAQ. The CDR3 runs 13 residues. CDR3 sequence (DNA): TGTGCCACCTTCGACCAGAGGCGAAACACCATATATTTT. Translating gives CATFDQRRNTIYF.

V gene TRBV4-2 combines with J gene TRBJ1-1, with 7 nucleotides matching TRBD1. The CDR3 totals 14 residues. Germline trimming cut 5 bases from V and 2 bases from J; bases unmatched to any gene: 5. CDR1 LGHNA and CDR2 YNFKEQ come from the germline V gene. The CDR3 reads CASSEQGSNTEAFF. For the CDR3, the DNA is TGTGCCAGCAGCGAACAGGGGAGTAACACTGAAGCTTTCTTT.

The chain has TRBV4-3 and TRBJ2-3; D unclear. CDR3 size: 13 residues. CDR1 LGHNA and CDR2 YSLEER come from the germline V gene. The V end was cut by 4 bases, the J end by 6 bases, with 11 bases between. This chain's CDR3 is CASSPGPGDTQYF. The CDR3 region has the DNA TGCGCCAGCAGCCCCGGCCCAGGCGATACGCAGTATTTT.

CDR3 amino acids: CASSFPQGGDTQYF. CDR3 in DNA: TGCGCCAGCAGCTTCCCCCAGGGAGGAGATACGCAGTATTTT. This chain uses TRBV5-1 with TRBJ2-3; TRBD2 might be the D (6 bases). Trimming cost V 2 bases and J 5 bases, with 12 bases left between them. This CDR3 comprises 14 residues. Looked up from germline, CDR1 is SGHRS and CDR2 is YFSETQ.